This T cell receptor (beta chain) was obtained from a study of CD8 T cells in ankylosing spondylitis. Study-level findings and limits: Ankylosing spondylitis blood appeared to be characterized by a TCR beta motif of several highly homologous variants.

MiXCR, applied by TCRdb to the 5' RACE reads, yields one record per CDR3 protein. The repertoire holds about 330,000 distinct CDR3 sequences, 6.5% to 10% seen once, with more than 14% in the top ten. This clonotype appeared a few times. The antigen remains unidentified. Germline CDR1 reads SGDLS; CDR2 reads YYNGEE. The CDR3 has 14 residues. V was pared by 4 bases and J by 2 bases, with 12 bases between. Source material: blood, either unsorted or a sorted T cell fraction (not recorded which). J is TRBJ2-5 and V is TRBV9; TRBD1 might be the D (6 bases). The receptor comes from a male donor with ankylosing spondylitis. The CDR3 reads CASSPHGQQETQYF. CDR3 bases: TGTGCCAGCAGCCCCCACGGACAGCAAGAGACCCAGTACTTC.